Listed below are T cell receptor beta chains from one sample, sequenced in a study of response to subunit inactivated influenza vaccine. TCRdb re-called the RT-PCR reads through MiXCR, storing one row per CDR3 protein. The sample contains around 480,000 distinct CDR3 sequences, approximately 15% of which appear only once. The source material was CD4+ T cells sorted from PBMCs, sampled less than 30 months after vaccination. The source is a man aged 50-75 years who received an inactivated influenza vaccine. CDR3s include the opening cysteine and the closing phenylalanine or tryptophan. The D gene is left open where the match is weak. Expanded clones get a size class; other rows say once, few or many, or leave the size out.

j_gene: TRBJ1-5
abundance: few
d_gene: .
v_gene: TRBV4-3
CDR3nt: TGCGCCAGCAGCCACACAGTGGCCTCAGGGCAGCCCCAGCATTTT
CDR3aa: CASSHTVASGQPQHF

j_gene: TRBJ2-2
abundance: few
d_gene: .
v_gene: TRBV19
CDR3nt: TGTGCCCCCCTCCGAACCGGGGAGCTGTTTTTT
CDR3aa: CAPLRTGELFF

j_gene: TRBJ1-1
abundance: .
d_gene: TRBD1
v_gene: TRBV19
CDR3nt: TGTGCCAGTGCCCGGGACAGGGGATTGGCTTTCTTT
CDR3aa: CASARDRGLAFF

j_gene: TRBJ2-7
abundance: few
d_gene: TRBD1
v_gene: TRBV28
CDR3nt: TGTGCCAGCAGTATACAGGGGATTGGGCAGTACTTC
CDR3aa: CASSIQGIGQYF

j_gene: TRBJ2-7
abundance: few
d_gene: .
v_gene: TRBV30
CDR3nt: TGTGCCTGGAAAAAGACAGGATCTGGCGAGCAGTACTTC
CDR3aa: CAWKKTGSGEQYF

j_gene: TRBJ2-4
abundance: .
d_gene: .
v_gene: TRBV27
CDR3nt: TGTGCCAGCAGTCTAGGGGGGGTGGGCATTCAGTACTTC
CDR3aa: CASSLGGVGIQYF

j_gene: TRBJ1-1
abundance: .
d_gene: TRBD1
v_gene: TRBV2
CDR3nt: TGTGCCAGCAGTGACGACAGGGCCGAAGCTTTCTTT
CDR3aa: CASSDDRAEAFF

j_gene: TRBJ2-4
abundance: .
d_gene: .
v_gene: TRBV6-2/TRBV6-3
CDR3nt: TGTGCCAGCAGGAACCCCACCACCGATACCTTAGCCAAAAACATTCAGTACTTC
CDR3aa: CASRNPTTDTLAKNIQYF

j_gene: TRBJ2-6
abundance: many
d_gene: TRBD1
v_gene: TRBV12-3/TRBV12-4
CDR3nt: TGTGCCAGCAGTTTCGGACAGGCTGGGGCCAACGTCCTGACTTTC
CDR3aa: CASSFGQAGANVLTF

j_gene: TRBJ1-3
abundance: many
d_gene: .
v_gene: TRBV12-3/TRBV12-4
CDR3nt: TGTGCCAGCAGTTTACACAACTCTGGAAACACCATATATTTT
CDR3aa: CASSLHNSGNTIYF

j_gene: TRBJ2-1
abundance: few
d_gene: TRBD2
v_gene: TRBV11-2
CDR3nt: TGTGCCAGTCGATGGGCTAGCGGCGGTGAGCAGTTCTTC
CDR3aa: CASRWASGGEQFF

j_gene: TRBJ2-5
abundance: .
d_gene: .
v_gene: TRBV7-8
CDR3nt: TGTGCCAGCAGCTTAGGCACGAGGGAGACCCAGTACTTC
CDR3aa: CASSLGTRETQYF

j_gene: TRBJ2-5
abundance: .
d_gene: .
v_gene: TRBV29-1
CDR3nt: TGCAGCGTTGAAGATTCGGACTTCAAACTCGGGACCCAGTACTTC
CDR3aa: CSVEDSDFKLGTQYF

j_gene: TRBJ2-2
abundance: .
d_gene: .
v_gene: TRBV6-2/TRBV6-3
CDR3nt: TGTGCCAGCGGCAGCTCGACCGGGGAGCTGTTTTTT
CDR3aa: CASGSSTGELFF

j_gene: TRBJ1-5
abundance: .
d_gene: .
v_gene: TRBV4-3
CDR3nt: TGCGCCAGCAGCCAAGAGCACAATCAGCCCCAGCATTTT
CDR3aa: CASSQEHNQPQHF

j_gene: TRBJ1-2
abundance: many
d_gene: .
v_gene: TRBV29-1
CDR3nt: TGCAGCGTTGAAGATCTTGGATCCTATGGCTACACCTTC
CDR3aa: CSVEDLGSYGYTF

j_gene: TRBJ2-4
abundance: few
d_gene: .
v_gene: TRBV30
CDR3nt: TGTGCCTGGAGTGTACGGACCAGGCTAGCCAAAAACATTCAGTACTTC
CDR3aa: CAWSVRTRLAKNIQYF

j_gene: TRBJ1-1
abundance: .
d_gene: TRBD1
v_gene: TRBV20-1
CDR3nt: TGCAGTGCGGCCAGGACAGGGAACACTGAAGCTTTCTTT
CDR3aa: CSAARTGNTEAFF

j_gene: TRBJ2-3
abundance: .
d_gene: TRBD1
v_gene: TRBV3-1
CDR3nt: TGTGCCAGCAGCCAGACAGGGGGGCCGGCAGATACGCAGGATTTT
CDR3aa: CASSQTGGPADTQDF

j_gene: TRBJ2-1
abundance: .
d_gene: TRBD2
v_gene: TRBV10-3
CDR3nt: TGTGCCATCAAGCGGGACGCTAACAATGAGCAGTTCTTC
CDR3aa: CAIKRDANNEQFF

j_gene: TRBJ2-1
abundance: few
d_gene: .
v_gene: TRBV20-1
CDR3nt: TGCAGTGCCCCGCCAGGGGGGAGCTCCTACAATGAGCAGTTCTTC
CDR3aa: CSAPPGGSSYNEQFF

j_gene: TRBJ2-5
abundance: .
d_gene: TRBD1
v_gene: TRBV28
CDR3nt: TGTGCCAGCAGTTTTTCTACTCGGACAGGGGTTAGACAGACCCAGTACTTC
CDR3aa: CASSFSTRTGVRQTQYF

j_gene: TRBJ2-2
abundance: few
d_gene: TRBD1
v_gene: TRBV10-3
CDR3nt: TGTGCCGCCTCCGGGACAGGGACCGGGGAGCTGTTTTTT
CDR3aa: CAASGTGTGELFF

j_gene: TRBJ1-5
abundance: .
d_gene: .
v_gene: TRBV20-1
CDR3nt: TGCAGTGCCGCCCCAGGGCGGCGGCCCCAGCATTTT
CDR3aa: CSAAPGRRPQHF

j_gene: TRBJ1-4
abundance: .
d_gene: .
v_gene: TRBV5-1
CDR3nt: TGCGCCAGCAGCTGGCAGGGGAATGAAAAACTGTTTTTT
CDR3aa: CASSWQGNEKLFF

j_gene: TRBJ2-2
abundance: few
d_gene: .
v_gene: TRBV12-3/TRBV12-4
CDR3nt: TGTGCCAGCAGTGCAGAAGGAGGATACGGGGAGCTGTTTTTT
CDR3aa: CASSAEGGYGELFF

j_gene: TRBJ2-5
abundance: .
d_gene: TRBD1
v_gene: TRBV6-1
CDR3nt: TGTGCCAGCAGTGGTGACAGGGGGAGTATGGCCCAGTACTTC
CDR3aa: CASSGDRGSMAQYF

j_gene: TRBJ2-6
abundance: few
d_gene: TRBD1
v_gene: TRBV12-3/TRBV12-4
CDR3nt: TGTGCCAGCAGCTATGGGAGACAGGGGGTATCTGGGGCCAACGTCCTGACTTTC
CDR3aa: CASSYGRQGVSGANVLTF

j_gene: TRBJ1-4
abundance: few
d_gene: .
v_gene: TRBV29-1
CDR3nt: TGCAGCGTCGGTGACAGGGAAAAACTGTTTTTT
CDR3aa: CSVGDREKLFF

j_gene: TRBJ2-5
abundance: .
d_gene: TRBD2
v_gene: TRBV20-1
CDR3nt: TGCAGTGCTATGGGACTAGCGGGAGACGAGACCCAGTACTTC
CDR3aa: CSAMGLAGDETQYF

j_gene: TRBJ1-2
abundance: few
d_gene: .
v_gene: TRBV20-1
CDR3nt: TGCAGTGCTAGCGCGGGAGATTACCGGAGTGGCTACACCTTC
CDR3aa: CSASAGDYRSGYTF

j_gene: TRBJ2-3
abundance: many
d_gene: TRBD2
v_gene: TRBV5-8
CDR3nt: TGTGCCAGCAGCCCCGGGACTAGCGGGGGGGGCACAGATACGCAGTATTTT
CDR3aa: CASSPGTSGGGTDTQYF

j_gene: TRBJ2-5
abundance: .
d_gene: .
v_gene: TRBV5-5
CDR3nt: TGTGCCAGCAGCTTGGCCGTGTCAGGGCCTGGGGAGACCCAGTACTTC
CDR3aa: CASSLAVSGPGETQYF

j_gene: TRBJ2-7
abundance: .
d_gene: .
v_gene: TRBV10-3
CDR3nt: TGTGCCATCAGCCCGACAGCAACCTACGAGCAGTACTTC
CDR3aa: CAISPTATYEQYF

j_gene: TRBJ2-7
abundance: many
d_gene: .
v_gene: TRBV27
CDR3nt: TGTGCCAGCGGCCCCACATTCTCCTACGAGCAGTACTTC
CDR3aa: CASGPTFSYEQYF

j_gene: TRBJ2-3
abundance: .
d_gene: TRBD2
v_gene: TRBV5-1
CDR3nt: TGCGCCAGCTGCTCATCGACTAGCGGGGGACATACGCAGTATTTT
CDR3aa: CASCSSTSGGHTQYF

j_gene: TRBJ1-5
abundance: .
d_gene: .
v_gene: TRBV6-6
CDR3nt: TGTGCCAGCAGTTACAGGGCGGATCAGCCCCAGCATTTT
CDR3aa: CASSYRADQPQHF

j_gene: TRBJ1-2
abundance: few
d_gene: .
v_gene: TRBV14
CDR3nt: TGTGCCAGCAGCCAAGGGAAGGATGGCTACACCTTC
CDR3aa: CASSQGKDGYTF

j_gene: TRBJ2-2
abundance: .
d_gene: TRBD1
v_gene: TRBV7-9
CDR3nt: TGTGCCAGCAGAACCGGGACAGAGAACACCGGGGAGCTGTTTTTT
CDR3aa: CASRTGTENTGELFF

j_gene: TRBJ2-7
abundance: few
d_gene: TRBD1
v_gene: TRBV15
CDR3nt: TGTGCCACCAGCAGAGGACAGGGGGGGTGGTTATACGAGCAGTACTTC
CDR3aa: CATSRGQGGWLYEQYF

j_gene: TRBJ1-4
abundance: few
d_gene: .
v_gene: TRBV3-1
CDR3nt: TGTGCCAGCAGCCATACAGGGAGGAATGAAAAACTGTTTTTT
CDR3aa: CASSHTGRNEKLFF

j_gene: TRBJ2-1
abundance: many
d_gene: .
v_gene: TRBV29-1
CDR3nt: TGCAGCGTCCAAGGGGGGTTCGAAACCTACAATGAGCAGTTCTTC
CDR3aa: CSVQGGFETYNEQFF

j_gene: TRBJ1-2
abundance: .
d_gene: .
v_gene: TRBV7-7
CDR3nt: TGTGCTAGCAGACCATTCAGGGGAGCAAACTATGGCTACACCTTC
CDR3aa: CASRPFRGANYGYTF

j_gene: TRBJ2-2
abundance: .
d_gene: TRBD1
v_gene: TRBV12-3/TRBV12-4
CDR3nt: TGTGCCAGCAGTTTTGGGACAGGGCTCACTTGGGACGTCGGGGAGCTGTTTTTT
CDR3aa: CASSFGTGLTWDVGELFF

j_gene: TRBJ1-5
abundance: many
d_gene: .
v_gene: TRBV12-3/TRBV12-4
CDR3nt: TGTGCCAGCAGTTTAATGGGCAATCAGCCCCAGCATTTT
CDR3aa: CASSLMGNQPQHF

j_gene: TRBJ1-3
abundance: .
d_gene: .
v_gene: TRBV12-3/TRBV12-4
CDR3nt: TGTGCCAGCAGTCCCCGGGCTGGAAACACCATATATTTT
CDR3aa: CASSPRAGNTIYF

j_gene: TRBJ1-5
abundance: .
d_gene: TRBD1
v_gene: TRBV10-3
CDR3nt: TGTGCCACGAGCGGGACAGGGACCTTTAGCGGTCAGCCCCAGCATTTT
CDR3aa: CATSGTGTFSGQPQHF

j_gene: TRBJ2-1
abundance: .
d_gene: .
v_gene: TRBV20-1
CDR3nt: TGCAGCTCGTTTGGGCGGTCCTACAATGAGCAGTTCTTC
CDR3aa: CSSFGRSYNEQFF

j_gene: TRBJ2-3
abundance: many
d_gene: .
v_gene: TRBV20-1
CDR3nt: TGCAGTGCTAGGGCCCTGGTTGGGCGGGGTGGGAATACGCAGTATTTT
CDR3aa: CSARALVGRGGNTQYF

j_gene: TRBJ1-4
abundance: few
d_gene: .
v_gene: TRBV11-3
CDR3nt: TGTGCCAGCAGCTTAGTCGGCGGCGGTCTGGGTAGGAAAGAAAAACTGTTTTTT
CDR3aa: CASSLVGGGLGRKEKLFF

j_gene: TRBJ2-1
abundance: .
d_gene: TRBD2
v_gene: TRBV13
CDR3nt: TGTGCCTGCTGTTTCGGGCCTGTCGGCGGGAGGATACCCTACAATGAGCAGTTCTTC
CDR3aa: CACCFGPVGGRIPYNEQFF

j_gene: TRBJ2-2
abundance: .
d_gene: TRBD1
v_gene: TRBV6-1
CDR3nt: TGTGCCAGCAGTGGCATTTCCGGGACAGGGCCCACCGGGGAGCTGTTTTTT
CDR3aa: CASSGISGTGPTGELFF

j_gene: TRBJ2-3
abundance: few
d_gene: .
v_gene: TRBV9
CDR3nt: TGTGCCAGCAGCCCAGAGGCTACAGATACGCAGTATTTT
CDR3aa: CASSPEATDTQYF

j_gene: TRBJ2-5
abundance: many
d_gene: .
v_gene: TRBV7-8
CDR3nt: TGTGCCAGCAGCTTAGGGTTAAAAGAGACCCAGTACTTC
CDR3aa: CASSLGLKETQYF

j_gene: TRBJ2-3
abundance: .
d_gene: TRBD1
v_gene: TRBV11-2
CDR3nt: TGTGCCAGCAGCTTAGATAGGGACAGGGGCCGGTATCGTAGGAGCAGAGATACGCAGTATTTT
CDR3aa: CASSLDRDRGRYRRSRDTQYF